This T cell receptor (beta chain) was profiled in a study of CXCR3-negative and CXCR3-positive naive CD8 T cells. Comment on this clonotype: Its antigen is not identified.

It was by 5' RACE with UMI labels that the TRB cDNA libraries were prepared. From its re-call of the 5' RACE reads, TCRdb lists each CDR3 protein once, without DNA. The sample includes 80,000 to 100,000 distinct CDR3 sequences. The V gene's germline CDR1 is SGHRS and CDR2 YFSETQ. The CDR3 has 14 residues. Findings and limits, study-wide: Comparison of naive cells showed more hydrophobic TRB CDR3s in CXCR3-positive than in CXCR3-negative naive cells.

V gene TRBV5-1 combines with J gene TRBJ1-1. This clonotype was obtained from a human donor in good health. Some clones in this sample may be carry-over from other donors' samples. The sequenced sample was naive CXCR3+ CD8+ T cells from blood. The subset denotes: CD45RO-CCR7+CD27+CD95- naive CD8+ T cells expressing CXCR3 (TNR3+). This CDR3 reads CASSLAGIGTEAFF.